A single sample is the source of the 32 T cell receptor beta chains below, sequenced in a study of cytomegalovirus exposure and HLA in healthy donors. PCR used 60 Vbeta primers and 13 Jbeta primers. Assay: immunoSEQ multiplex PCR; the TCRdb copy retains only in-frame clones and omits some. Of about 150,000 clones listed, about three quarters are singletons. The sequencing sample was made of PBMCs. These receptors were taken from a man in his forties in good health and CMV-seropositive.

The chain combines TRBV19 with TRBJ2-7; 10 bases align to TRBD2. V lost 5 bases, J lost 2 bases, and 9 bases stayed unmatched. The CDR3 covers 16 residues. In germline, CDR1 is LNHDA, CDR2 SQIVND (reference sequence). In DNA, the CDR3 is TGTGCCAGTAGTCCCCCCGCCGGGACTAGCGCCTACGAGCAGTACTTC. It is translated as CASSPPAGTSAYEQYF.

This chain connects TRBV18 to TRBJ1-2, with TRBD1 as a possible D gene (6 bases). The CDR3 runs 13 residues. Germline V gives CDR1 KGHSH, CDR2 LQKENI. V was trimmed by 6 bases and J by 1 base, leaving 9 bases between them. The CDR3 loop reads CASSQQGNYGYTF. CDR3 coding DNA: TGTGCCAGCTCTCAACAGGGTAACTATGGCTACACCTTC.

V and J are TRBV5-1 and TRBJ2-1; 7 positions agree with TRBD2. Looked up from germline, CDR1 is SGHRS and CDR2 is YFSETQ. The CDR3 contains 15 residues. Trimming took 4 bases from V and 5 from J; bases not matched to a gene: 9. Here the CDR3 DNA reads TGCGCCAGCAGCCCACTGGGCGGGAGAGACAATGAGCAGTTCTTC. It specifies CASSPLGGRDNEQFF.

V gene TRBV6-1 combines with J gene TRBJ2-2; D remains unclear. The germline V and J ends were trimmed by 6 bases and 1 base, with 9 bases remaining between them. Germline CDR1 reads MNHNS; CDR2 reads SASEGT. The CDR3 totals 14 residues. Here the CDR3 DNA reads TGTGCCAGCAGCGTAACACGGAACACCGGGGAGCTGTTTTTT. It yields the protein CASSVTRNTGELFF.

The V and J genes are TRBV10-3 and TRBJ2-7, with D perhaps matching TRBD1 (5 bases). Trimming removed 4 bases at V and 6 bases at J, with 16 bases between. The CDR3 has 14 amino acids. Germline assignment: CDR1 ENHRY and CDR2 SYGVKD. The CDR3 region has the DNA TGTGCCATCAGTGGAGTGACGCAGGGATCCGAGCAGTACTTC. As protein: CAISGVTQGSEQYF.

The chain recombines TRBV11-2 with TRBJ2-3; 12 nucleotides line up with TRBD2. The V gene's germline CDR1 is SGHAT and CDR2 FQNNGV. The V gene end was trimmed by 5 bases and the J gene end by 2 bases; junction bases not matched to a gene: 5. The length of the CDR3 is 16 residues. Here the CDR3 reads CASSPGLAGFTDTQYF. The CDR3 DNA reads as TGTGCCAGCAGCCCAGGACTAGCGGGATTCACAGATACGCAGTATTTT.

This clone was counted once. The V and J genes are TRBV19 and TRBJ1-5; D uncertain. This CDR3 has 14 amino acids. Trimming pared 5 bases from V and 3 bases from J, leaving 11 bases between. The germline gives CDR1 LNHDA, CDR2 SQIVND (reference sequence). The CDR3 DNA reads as TGTGCCAGTAGTGAGCCCTACTACAATCAGCCCCAGCATTTT. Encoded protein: CASSEPYYNQPQHF.

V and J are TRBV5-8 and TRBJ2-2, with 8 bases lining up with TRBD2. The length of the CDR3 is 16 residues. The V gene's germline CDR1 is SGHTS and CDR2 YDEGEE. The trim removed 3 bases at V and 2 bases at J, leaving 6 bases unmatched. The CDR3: CASSSRGGSNTGELFF. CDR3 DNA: TGTGCCAGCAGCTCCCGGGGGGGTTCTAACACCGGGGAGCTGTTTTTT.

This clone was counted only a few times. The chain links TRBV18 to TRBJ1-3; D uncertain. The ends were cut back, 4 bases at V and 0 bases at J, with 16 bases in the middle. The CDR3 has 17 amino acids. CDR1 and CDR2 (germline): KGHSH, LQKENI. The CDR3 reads CASSLSPPGTSGNTIYF. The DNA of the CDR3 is TGTGCCAGCTCACTCTCCCCCCCGGGTACCTCTGGAAACACCATATATTTT.

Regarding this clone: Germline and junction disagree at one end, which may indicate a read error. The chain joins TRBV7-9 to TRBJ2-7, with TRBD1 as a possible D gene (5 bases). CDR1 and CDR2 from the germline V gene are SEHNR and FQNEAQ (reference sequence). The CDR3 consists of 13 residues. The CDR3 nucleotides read TGTTCCAGCAGCCAGAACTCAGGGCCGTATGGCGACTTC. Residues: CSSSQNSGPYGDF.

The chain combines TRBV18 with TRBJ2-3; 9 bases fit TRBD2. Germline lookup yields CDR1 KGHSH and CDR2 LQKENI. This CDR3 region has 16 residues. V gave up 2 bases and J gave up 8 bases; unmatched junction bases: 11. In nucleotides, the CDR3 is TGTGCCAGCTCACCAGTTGAGCAAGCGGGAGGAACTACGCAGTATTTT. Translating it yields CASSPVEQAGGTTQYF.

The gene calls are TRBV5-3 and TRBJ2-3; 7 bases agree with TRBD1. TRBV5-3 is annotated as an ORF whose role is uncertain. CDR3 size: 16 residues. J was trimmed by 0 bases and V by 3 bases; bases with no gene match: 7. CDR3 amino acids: CARSSNRDRSTDTQYF. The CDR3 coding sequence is TGTGCCAGAAGCTCGAACCGGGACAGAAGCACAGATACGCAGTATTTT.

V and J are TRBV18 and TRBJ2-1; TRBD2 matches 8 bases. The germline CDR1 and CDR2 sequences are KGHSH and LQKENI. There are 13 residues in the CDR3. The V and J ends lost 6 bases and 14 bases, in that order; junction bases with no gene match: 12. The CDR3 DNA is TGTGCCAGCTCTCCCACGGAGCGGGAGAAAGAGTTCTTC. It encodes CASSPTEREKEFF. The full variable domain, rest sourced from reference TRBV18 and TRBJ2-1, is NAGVMQNPRHLVRRRGQEARLRCSPMKGHSHVYWYRQLPEEGLKFMVYLQKENIIDESGMPKERFSAEFPKEGPSILRIQQVVRGDSAAYFCASSPTEREKEFFGPGTRLTVL.

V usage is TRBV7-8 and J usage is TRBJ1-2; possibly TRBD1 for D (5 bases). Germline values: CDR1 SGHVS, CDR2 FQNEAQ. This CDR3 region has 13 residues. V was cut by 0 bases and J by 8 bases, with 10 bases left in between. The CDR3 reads CASSLAPGSGYTF. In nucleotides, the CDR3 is TGTGCCAGCAGCTTAGCGCCAGGGTCCGGCTACACCTTC.

In DNA form, the CDR3 reads TGTGCCAGCAGTCCCACGGGGGAGGGAAGGGGCTACACCTTC. Translated, it gives CASSPTGEGRGYTF. The chain combines TRBV7-2 with TRBJ1-2; possible D gene TRBD1, 5 bases. The CDR3 has 14 residues. Trimming removed 6 bases from V and 8 bases from J, with 19 bases in between. CDR1 and CDR2 from the germline V gene are SGHTA and FQGNSA. The full variable domain, its missing parts supplied by reference TRBV7-2 and TRBJ1-2, is GAGVSQSPSNKVTEKGKDVELRCDPISGHTALYWYRQSLGQGLEFLIYFQGNSAPDKSGLPSDRFSAERTGGSVSTLTIQRTQQEDSAVYLCASSPTGEGRGYTFGSGTRLTVV.

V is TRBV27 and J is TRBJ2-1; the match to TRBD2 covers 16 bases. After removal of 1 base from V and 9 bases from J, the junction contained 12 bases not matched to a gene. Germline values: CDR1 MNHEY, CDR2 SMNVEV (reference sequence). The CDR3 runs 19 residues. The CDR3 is CASSLYPPGLAGGPGEQFF. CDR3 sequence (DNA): TGTGCCAGCAGTTTATACCCCCCGGGACTAGCGGGAGGGCCGGGTGAGCAGTTCTTC.

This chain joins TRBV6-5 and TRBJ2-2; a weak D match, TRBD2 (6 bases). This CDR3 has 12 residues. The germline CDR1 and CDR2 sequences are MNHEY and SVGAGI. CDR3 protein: CAGGRDTGELFF. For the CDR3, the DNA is TGTGCTGGAGGGCGGGACACCGGGGAGCTGTTTTTT.

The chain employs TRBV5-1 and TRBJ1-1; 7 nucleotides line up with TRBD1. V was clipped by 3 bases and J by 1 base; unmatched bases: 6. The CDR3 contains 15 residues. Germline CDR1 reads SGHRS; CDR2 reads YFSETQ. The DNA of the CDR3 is TGCGCCAGCAGCTCTCAGGGGGGAACGAACACTGAAGCTTTCTTT. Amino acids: CASSSQGGTNTEAFF.

In DNA form, the CDR3 reads TGTGCCAGCAGGACCAGACAGTTCTTATTCATCGAGCAGTACTTC. Translation gives CASRTRQFLFIEQYF. This sequence joins TRBV2 and TRBJ2-7; TRBD1 might be the D (5 bases). This CDR3 comprises 15 residues. CDR1 and CDR2 (germline): SNHLY, FYNNEI. Trimming removed 6 bases at V and 6 bases at J, with 21 bases between.

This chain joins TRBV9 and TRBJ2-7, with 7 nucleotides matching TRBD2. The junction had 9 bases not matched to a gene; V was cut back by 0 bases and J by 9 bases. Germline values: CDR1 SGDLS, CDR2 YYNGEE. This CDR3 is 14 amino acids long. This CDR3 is CASSVEAGSHAQYF. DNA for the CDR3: TGTGCCAGCAGCGTAGAAGCGGGAAGTCACGCGCAGTACTTC.

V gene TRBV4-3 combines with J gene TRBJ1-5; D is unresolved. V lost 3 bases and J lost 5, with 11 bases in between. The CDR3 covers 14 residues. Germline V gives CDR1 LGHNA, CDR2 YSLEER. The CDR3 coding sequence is TGCGCCAGCAGCCAGGCAACAGAATATCAGCCCCAGCATTTT. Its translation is CASSQATEYQPQHF.

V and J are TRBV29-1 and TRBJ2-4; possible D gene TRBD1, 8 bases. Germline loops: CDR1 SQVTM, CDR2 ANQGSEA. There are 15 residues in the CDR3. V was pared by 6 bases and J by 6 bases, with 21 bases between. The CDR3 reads CSVMNPDREGNIQYF. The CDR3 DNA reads TGCAGCGTCATGAATCCGGACAGGGAGGGAAACATTCAGTACTTC.

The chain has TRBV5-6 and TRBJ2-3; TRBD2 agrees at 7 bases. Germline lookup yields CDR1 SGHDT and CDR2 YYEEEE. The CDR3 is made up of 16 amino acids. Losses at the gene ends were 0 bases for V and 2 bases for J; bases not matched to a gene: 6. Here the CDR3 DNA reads TGTGCCAGCAGCTTGGCCCGCGGGGGAATCACAGATACGCAGTATTTT. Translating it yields CASSLARGGITDTQYF. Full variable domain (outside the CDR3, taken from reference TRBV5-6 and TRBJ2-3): DAGVTQSPTHLIKTRGQQVTLRCSPKSGHDTVSWYQQALGQGPQFIFQYYEEEERQRGNFPDRFSGHQFPNYSSELNVNALLLGDSALYLCASSLARGGITDTQYFGPGTRLTVL.

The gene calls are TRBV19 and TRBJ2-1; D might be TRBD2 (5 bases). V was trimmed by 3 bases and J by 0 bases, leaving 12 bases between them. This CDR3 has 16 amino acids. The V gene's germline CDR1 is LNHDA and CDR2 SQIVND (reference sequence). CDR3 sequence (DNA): TGTGCCAGTAGTATTAGAAGCGGCACCTCCTACAATGAGCAGTTCTTC. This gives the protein CASSIRSGTSYNEQFF.

CDR3 DNA sequence: TGTGCCAGCAGTTACCGGGGACTAGATGAGCAGTTCTTC. Amino acid sequence: CASSYRGLDEQFF. The V call is TRBV6-5, the J call TRBJ2-1, with 8 positions matching TRBD2. CDR3 length equals 13 residues. Germline values: CDR1 MNHEY, CDR2 SVGAGI. V shed 2 bases, J shed 8 bases, and the junction held 2 bases outside the gene matches.

CDR3 sequence reads: CASSFPGLATSGEQYF. Here the CDR3 DNA reads TGTGCCAGCAGCTTCCCGGGACTAGCGACCTCGGGGGAGCAGTACTTC. V gene TRBV7-2 combines with J gene TRBJ2-5; TRBD2 agrees at 10 bases. After removal of 3 bases from V and 11 bases from J, the junction contained 15 bases not matched to a gene. This CDR3 has 16 amino acids. Per the germline V gene, CDR1 is SGHTA and CDR2 is FQGNSA.

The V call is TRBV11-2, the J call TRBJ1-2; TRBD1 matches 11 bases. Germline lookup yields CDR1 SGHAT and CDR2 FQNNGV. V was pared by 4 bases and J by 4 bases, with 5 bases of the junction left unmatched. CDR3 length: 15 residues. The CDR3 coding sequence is TGTGCCAGCAGCTCTCCGGGACAGGGGGGCTATGGCTACACCTTC. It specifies CASSSPGQGGYGYTF. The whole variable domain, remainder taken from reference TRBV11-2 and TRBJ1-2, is EAGVAQSPRYKIIEKRQSVAFWCNPISGHATLYWYQQILGQGPKLLIQFQNNGVVDDSQLPKDRFSAERLKGVDSTLKIQPAKLEDSAVYLCASSSPGQGGYGYTFGSGTRLTVV.

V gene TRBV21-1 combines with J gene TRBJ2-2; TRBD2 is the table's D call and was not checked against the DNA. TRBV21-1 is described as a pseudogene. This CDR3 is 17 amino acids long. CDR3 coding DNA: TGTGCCAGCAGCAAAGTTACGGCTAGCGGGTGGGCCGGGGAGCTGTTTTTT. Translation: CASSKVTASGWAGELFF.

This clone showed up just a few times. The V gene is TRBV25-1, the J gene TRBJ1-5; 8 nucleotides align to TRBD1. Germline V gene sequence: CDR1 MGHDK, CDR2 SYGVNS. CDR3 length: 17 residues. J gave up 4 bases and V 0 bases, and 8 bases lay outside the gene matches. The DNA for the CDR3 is TGTGCCAGCAGTGAATATCTCCTCCAGGGGGCTAATCAGCCCCAGCATTTT. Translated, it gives CASSEYLLQGANQPQHF. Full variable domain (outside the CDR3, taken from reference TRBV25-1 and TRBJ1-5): EADIYQTPRYLVIGTGKKITLECSQTMGHDKMYWYQQDPGMELHLIHYSYGVNSTEKGDLSSESTVSRIRTEHFPLTLESARPSHTSQYLCASSEYLLQGANQPQHFGDGTRLSIL.

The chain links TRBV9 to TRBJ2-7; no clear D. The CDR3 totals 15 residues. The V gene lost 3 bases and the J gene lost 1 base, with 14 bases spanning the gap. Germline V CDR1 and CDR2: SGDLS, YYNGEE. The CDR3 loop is CASSAGSVVSYEQYF. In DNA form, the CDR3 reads TGTGCCAGCAGCGCCGGGTCCGTTGTGTCCTACGAGCAGTACTTC.

The CDR3 region has the DNA TGTGCCAGCTCACCACGAGAAGCGGGAGGGAACGAGCAGTACTTC. Encoded protein: CASSPREAGGNEQYF. The genes are TRBV18 and TRBJ2-7, with 10 bases identical to TRBD2. The V and J ends lost 1 base and 5 bases, in that order; junction bases with no gene match: 5. CDR1 KGHSH and CDR2 LQKENI come from the germline V gene. The CDR3 has 15 amino acids.

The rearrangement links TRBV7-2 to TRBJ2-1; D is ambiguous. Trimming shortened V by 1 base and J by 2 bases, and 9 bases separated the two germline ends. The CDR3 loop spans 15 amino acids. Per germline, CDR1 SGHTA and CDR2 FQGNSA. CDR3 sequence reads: CASSLERSAYNEQFF. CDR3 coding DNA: TGTGCCAGCAGCTTAGAGCGATCAGCCTACAATGAGCAGTTCTTC.